Here is one T cell receptor (beta chain) with its context. The target antigen is unknown. The data were obtained in a study of OX40 agonist ivuxolimab in advanced cancers. Whole-study findings and limits: Clonal expansion by week 6 occurred in CD4+ and CD8+ blood T cells (at 0.1 to 3.0 mg/kg).

If patients had autoimmune disease history or systemic immunosuppression, they were excluded. This CDR3 comprises 15 residues. Germline V gene sequence: CDR1 MNHNY, CDR2 SVGAGI (reference sequence). V dropped 8 bases and J dropped 0 bases, with 16 bases sitting between them. Libraries were prepared by immunoSEQ multiplex PCR; TCRdb keeps only in-frame clonotypes and omits some of them. Here the sample spans 70,000 to 90,000 clones, roughly 90% being singletons. The TCR originated in an adult with an advanced solid tumor such as melanoma, head and neck, liver or kidney cancer. The gene calls are TRBV6-6 and TRBJ1-1; possibly TRBD1 for D (6 bases). This sample comprised CD4+ or CD8+ T cells sorted from blood, obtained in a trial of the OX40 agonist ivuxolimab. This CDR3 is CASDTQGQMNTEAFF. Written as DNA, the CDR3 is TGTGCCAGCGACACCCAAGGACAGATGAACACTGAAGCTTTCTTT.